This is a list of T cell receptor beta chains from one sample in a study of blood T cell repertoires in COVID-19. Sequencing used immunoSEQ multiplex PCR; TCRdb keeps in-frame clones, though not all of them. Here the sample spans about 89,000 clones, approximately 89% being singletons. The source material was peripheral blood. These receptors all stem from a man in his sixties with acute or convalescent COVID-19. Both conserved end residues are part of each CDR3. A D gene is named only where the DNA matches it firmly. The size field is filled for only some rows; it gives once, few, many or a size class.

-	TRBD1	TRBV6-1	TRBJ2-7	CASSERRDRSEQYF	TGTGCCAGCAGTGAAAGGAGGGACAGGTCCGAGCAGTACTTC
-	TRBD2	TRBV30	TRBJ2-1	CAWSVRSGGVEQFF	TGTGCCTGGAGTGTTAGGAGCGGGGGGGTTGAGCAGTTCTTC
-	-	TRBV19	TRBJ1-2	CASRLPRENYGYTF	TGTGCCAGTAGGTTGCCGCGGGAGAACTATGGCTACACCTTC
-	TRBD2	TRBV10-1	TRBJ2-7	CAGVKWTSGGSNTYEQYF	TGCGCCGGCGTCAAATGGACTAGCGGGGGAAGTAATACCTACGAGCAGTACTTC
-	-	TRBV5-1	TRBJ1-1	CASSFPTGNTEAFF	TGCGCCAGCAGCTTCCCGACAGGGAACACTGAAGCTTTCTTT
-	TRBD2	TRBV5-1	TRBJ2-1	CASSLSGVSYNEQFF	TGCGCCAGCAGCTTGAGCGGGGTCTCCTACAATGAGCAGTTCTTC
once	TRBD1	TRBV5-1	TRBJ2-1	CASSPGTGLYNEQFF	TGCGCCAGCAGCCCAGGGACAGGGCTCTACAATGAGCAGTTCTTC
once	-	TRBV6-5	TRBJ2-1	CASNKGGSYNEQFF	TGTGCCAGCAACAAAGGGGGCTCCTACAATGAGCAGTTCTTC
once	-	TRBV7-8	TRBJ2-7	CASSSWGWDSTYEQYF	TGTGCCAGCAGCTCCTGGGGGTGGGACTCAACCTACGAGCAGTACTTC
-	TRBD2	TRBV6-2/TRBV6-3	TRBJ2-3	CASSYGTSGLSTDTQYF	TGTGCCAGCAGTTACGGGACTAGCGGCCTCAGCACAGATACGCAGTATTTT
-	-	TRBV27	TRBJ2-7	CASSVTFSGVEQYF	TGTGCCAGCAGTGTTACTTTTTCAGGGGTCGAGCAGTACTTC
-	-	TRBV28	TRBJ1-2	CASSLGRGQYGYTF	TGTGCCAGCAGTCTCGGCAGGGGCCAGTATGGCTACACCTTC
-	-	TRBV27	TRBJ1-4	CASSLKSPRAREKLFF	TGTGCCAGCAGTTTAAAGTCCCCCAGGGCTCGTGAAAAACTGTTTTTT
-	TRBD1	TRBV24-1	TRBJ2-1	CATSLPGQGANEQFF	TGTGCCACCAGTCTACCGGGACAGGGGGCAAATGAGCAGTTCTTC
once	-	TRBV19	TRBJ2-2	CASSIGWFTGELFF	TGTGCCAGTAGTATTGGCTGGTTCACCGGGGAGCTGTTTTTT
once	-	TRBV30	TRBJ1-1	CAWSVLHEAFF	TGTGCCTGGAGTGTACTCCATGAAGCTTTCTTT
-	-	TRBV2	TRBJ2-7	CASSGTVPYEQYF	TGTGCCAGCAGTGGTACGGTTCCCTACGAGCAGTACTTC
once	-	TRBV30	TRBJ2-1	CAWSIFPPVYNEQFF	TGTGCCTGGAGTATTTTTCCTCCGGTTTACAATGAGCAGTTCTTC
-	TRBD2	TRBV6-5	TRBJ2-1	CASITGTSDNEQFF	TGTGCCAGCATTACCGGGACTAGCGACAATGAGCAGTTCTTC
-	TRBD1	TRBV6-5	TRBJ2-1	CASSKTGEAEQFF	TGTGCCAGCAGTAAGACAGGGGAGGCTGAGCAGTTCTTC
-	TRBD2	TRBV7-3	TRBJ2-3	CASSTVPGLAGGRDTQYF	TGTGCCAGCAGCACGGTCCCGGGACTAGCGGGGGGGCGCGATACGCAGTATTTT
-	-	TRBV19	TRBJ1-1	CASTPRRSSTTEAFF	TGTGCCAGTACCCCCCGACGGAGCTCTACCACTGAAGCTTTCTTT
-	TRBD2	TRBV19	TRBJ2-7	CASSISAGGLGEQYF	TGTGCCAGTAGTATCTCAGCGGGAGGATTGGGCGAGCAGTACTTC
-	-	TRBV19	TRBJ2-2	CASSSTDFTGELFF	TGTGCCAGTAGTTCCACGGACTTCACCGGGGAGCTGTTTTTT
-	-	TRBV7-9	TRBJ2-7	CASSLARGRSYEQYF	TGTGCCAGCAGCTTAGCTAGGGGAAGAAGCTACGAGCAGTACTTC
-	-	TRBV6-1	TRBJ1-2	CASSEAGPGRVGYTF	TGTGCCAGCAGTGAAGCCGGGCCAGGGAGGGTTGGCTACACCTTC
-	TRBD2	TRBV5-1	TRBJ2-1	CASSLARLAVHNEQFF	TGCGCCAGCAGCTTGGCCAGGCTAGCGGTACACAATGAGCAGTTCTTC
-	TRBD1	TRBV6-5	TRBJ1-2	CASSLNRGVGYGYTF	TGTGCCAGCAGTTTAAACAGGGGCGTAGGCTATGGCTACACCTTC
-	-	TRBV5-1	TRBJ2-2	CASSPRASPGAGELFF	TGCGCCAGCAGCCCGAGGGCCTCCCCTGGGGCCGGGGAGCTGTTTTTT
-	TRBD1	TRBV11-2	TRBJ1-2	CASSLTGVYGYTF	TGTGCCAGCAGCTTAACAGGGGTCTATGGCTACACCTTC
-	TRBD1	TRBV10-2	TRBJ1-1	CASSDRGGSGQGYTEAFF	TGCGCCAGCAGTGATCGCGGGGGGTCGGGACAGGGGTACACTGAAGCTTTCTTT
-	-	TRBV30	TRBJ1-1	CAWSDSPNTEAFF	TGTGCCTGGAGTGACAGTCCGAACACTGAAGCTTTCTTT
-	-	TRBV27	TRBJ1-2	CASSPFDRNYGYTF	TGTGCCAGCAGCCCATTCGACAGAAACTATGGCTACACCTTC
-	TRBD1	TRBV7-2	TRBJ1-4	CASSPTGGGYEKLFF	TGTGCCAGCAGCCCAACAGGGGGCGGCTATGAAAAACTGTTTTTT